The next 19 T cell receptor beta chains were all read from a single sample in a study of T cell responses to AZD1222 COVID-19 vaccine. Clones were sequenced by immunoSEQ multiplex PCR, and TCRdb holds only the in-frame ones, with some missing. The table records 95,000 to 150,000 clones, around nine tenths of them present only once. The sequenced sample was peripheral blood, obtained on day 0 of MenACWY control vaccination. The receptors stem from an adult in good health.

This chain links TRBV27 with TRBJ2-2; D remains ambiguous. V was clipped by 5 bases and J by 1 base, with 11 bases between them. The CDR3 contains 15 residues. The germline V gene has CDR1 MNHEY and CDR2 SMNVEV (reference sequence). The CDR3 region has the DNA TGTGCCAGCAGTCATCAGACATGGAACACCGGGGAGCTGTTTTTT. Translation: CASSHQTWNTGELFF.

This clone was observed once. V and J are TRBV7-8 and TRBJ2-2, with 8 bases fitting TRBD1. CDR1 and CDR2 (germline): SGHVS, FQNEAQ. This CDR3 comprises 16 residues. With 3 bases clipped from V and 5 bases from J, the junction kept 8 bases outside the gene matches. The CDR3 region has the DNA TGTGCCAGCAGCTTGGTGCAGGGGGCGTTAACCGGGGAGCTGTTTTTT. Translated, it gives CASSLVQGALTGELFF.

This chain joins TRBV10-2 and TRBJ1-2; D gene uncertain. This CDR3 contains 13 residues. Germline CDR1 is WSHSY and CDR2 is SAAADI. Trimming removed 3 bases at V and 0 bases at J, with 5 bases between. Here the CDR3 DNA reads TGCGCCAGCAGTGATACAGCTAACTATGGCTACACCTTC. This codes for CASSDTANYGYTF.

This chain uses TRBV6-5 with TRBJ2-3; 10 nucleotides align to TRBD2. The CDR3 runs to 14 residues. V trimming: 6 bases; J trimming: 4 bases; junction bases outside the gene matches: 4. The V gene's germline CDR1 is MNHEY and CDR2 SVGAGI. The CDR3 reads CASRSSGRPDTQYF. In DNA form, the CDR3 reads TGTGCCAGCAGATCTAGCGGGAGACCAGATACGCAGTATTTT.

This chain uses TRBV27 with TRBJ1-2; a possible D gene is TRBD1 (5 bases). Per germline, CDR1 MNHEY and CDR2 SMNVEV (reference sequence). Trimming shortened V by 4 bases and J by 0 bases, and 18 bases separated the two germline ends. The CDR3 runs 17 residues. Here the CDR3 DNA reads TGTGCCAGCAGTTCCCCCACCCGGGACGGACCTAACTATGGCTACACCTTC. Translated, it gives CASSSPTRDGPNYGYTF.

This rearrangement joins TRBV19 to TRBJ2-1, with 10 positions matching TRBD1. The CDR3 has 14 residues. Germline V gene lookup returns CDR1 LNHDA and CDR2 SQIVND (reference sequence). J was trimmed by 7 bases and V by 6 bases; bases with no gene match: 6. The CDR3 DNA reads as TGTGCCAGTAGAGACAGGGGGCGAGTGAATGAGCAGTTCTTC. Protein: CASRDRGRVNEQFF.

This clone is labeled as medium-sized. The chain carries TRBV4-1 and TRBJ2-7, with 15 nucleotides matching TRBD2. The J segment lost 4 bases and the V segment lost 3 bases, leaving 13 bases of the junction unmatched. CDR1 MGHRA and CDR2 YSYEKL come from the germline V gene. This CDR3 has 19 residues. CDR3 in amino acids: CASSHPGLAGGPTAYEQYF. The CDR3 DNA sequence: TGCGCCAGCAGCCATCCTGGACTAGCGGGAGGGCCCACTGCTTACGAGCAGTACTTC.

V usage is TRBV5-4 and J usage is TRBJ2-3; D perhaps matches TRBD2 (5 bases). V was cut by 5 bases and J by 3 bases, with 10 bases left in between. The germline gives CDR1 SGHNT, CDR2 YYREEE (reference sequence). CDR3 length: 13 residues. This CDR3 is CASSLRDTDTQYF. DNA of the CDR3: TGTGCCAGCAGTCTTCGGGATACAGATACGCAGTATTTT.

This chain links TRBV6-1 with TRBJ1-2; D gene unclear. This CDR3 spans 12 amino acids. Germline loops: CDR1 MNHNS, CDR2 SASEGT. Trimming removed 2 bases at V and 2 bases at J, with 3 bases between. The CDR3 region is CASSERNYGYTF. For the CDR3, the DNA is TGTGCCAGCAGTGAACGGAACTATGGCTACACCTTC.

The V call is TRBV6-2 or TRBV6-3, the J call TRBJ2-7; D call uncertain. This CDR3 comprises 14 residues. The V and J ends lost 5 bases and 2 bases respectively, with 13 bases between them. Germline V gives CDR1 MNHEY, CDR2 SVGEGT. The chain's CDR3 is CASSRVPPPYEQYF. The CDR3 DNA is TGTGCCAGCAGTAGAGTACCTCCTCCCTACGAGCAGTACTTC.

The V and J genes are TRBV27 and TRBJ2-1; weak D call: TRBD2 (5 bases). Trimming cost V 7 bases and J 5 bases, with 15 bases left between them. Germline V gene sequence: CDR1 MNHEY, CDR2 SMNVEV (reference sequence). This CDR3 spans 14 amino acids. CDR3 sequence: CASTISGSDNEQFF. The CDR3 DNA reads as TGTGCCAGCACCATTTCGGGGTCGGACAATGAGCAGTTCTTC.

This clone came up a few times. This chain uses TRBV9 with TRBJ2-5; tentatively, D is TRBD1 or TRBD2 (5 bases each). The germline gives CDR1 SGDLS, CDR2 YYNGEE. The CDR3 is 14 amino acids. The ends were cut back, 2 bases at V and 2 bases at J, with 10 bases in the middle. The CDR3 reads CASSVGRIQETQYF. CDR3 nucleotide sequence: TGTGCCAGCAGCGTGGGACGTATTCAAGAGACCCAGTACTTC.

This chain uses TRBV27 with TRBJ1-1; D remains ambiguous. Germline values: CDR1 MNHEY, CDR2 SMNVEV (reference sequence). CDR3 size: 13 residues. Trimming cost V 2 bases and J 1 base, with 5 bases left between them. CDR3 residues: CASSLIKNTEAFF. CDR3 DNA sequence: TGTGCCAGCAGTTTAATCAAGAACACTGAAGCTTTCTTT.

The CDR3 sequence is CASSPDGTTNEKLFF. The CDR3 DNA reads TGTGCCAGCTCACCGGACGGTACAACTAATGAAAAACTGTTTTTT. The chain couples TRBV18 to TRBJ1-4; D uncertain. Per germline, CDR1 KGHSH and CDR2 LQKENI. Trimming removed 3 bases from V and 0 bases from J, with 8 bases in between. The CDR3 totals 15 residues.

The chain combines TRBV18 with TRBJ1-1; 8 bases agree with TRBD1. The CDR3 is 17 amino acids. Germline assignment: CDR1 KGHSH and CDR2 LQKENI. The J segment lost 1 base and the V segment lost 2 bases, leaving 9 bases of the junction unmatched. CDR3 sequence: CASSPTIIQGGNTEAFF. The CDR3 DNA sequence: TGTGCCAGCTCACCAACTATAATACAGGGGGGGAACACTGAAGCTTTCTTT.

The chain employs TRBV18 and TRBJ2-7, with TRBD1 as a possible D gene (6 bases). Germline values: CDR1 KGHSH, CDR2 LQKENI. This CDR3 region has 15 residues. V shed 1 base and J shed 1 base, with 11 bases lying between them. CDR3 protein: CASSPLRQDSYEQYF. In DNA form, the CDR3 reads TGTGCCAGCTCACCACTTAGACAGGATTCCTACGAGCAGTACTTC.

The V and J genes are TRBV12-5 and TRBJ2-5, with TRBD2 matching 9 bases. Germline trimming cut 7 bases from V and 5 bases from J; bases unmatched to any gene: 8. This CDR3 comprises 14 residues. Per germline, CDR1 LGHNT and CDR2 FRNRAP. CDR3 nucleotide sequence: TGTGCTAGTGCCCGCATAGCGGGAGCGGAGACCCAGTACTTC. This translates into CASARIAGAETQYF.

The chain employs TRBV2 and TRBJ1-4, with D uncertain. The CDR3 consists of 16 residues. Germline CDR1 reads SNHLY; CDR2 reads FYNNEI. V lost 3 bases and J lost 0, with 11 bases in between. CDR3 amino acids: CASSEKEYATNEKLFF. The CDR3 DNA reads TGTGCCAGCAGTGAGAAAGAGTATGCAACTAATGAAAAACTGTTTTTT.

The chain joins TRBV24-1 to TRBJ2-2, with TRBD1 matching over 7 bases. The CDR3 is made up of 15 amino acids. The V gene's germline CDR1 is KGHDR and CDR2 SFDVKD. Trimming took 6 bases from V and 1 from J; bases not matched to a gene: 4. This CDR3 reads CATSSDRLNTGELFF. The CDR3 nucleotides read TGTGCCACCAGTTCGGACAGGCTGAACACCGGGGAGCTGTTTTTT.